Detailed here is one T cell receptor beta chain. Its specificity is unknown. The data were taken from a study of blood T cells in healthy people across ages. CDR3 length: 14 residues. Germline V gene data show CDR1 as DFQATT and CDR2 as SNEGSKA (reference sequence). Trimming at V came to 5 bases and at J to 4 bases, leaving 8 bases not matched to a gene. General observations from the study: Per million T cells, TCR beta diversity dropped about linearly as age rose. Both naive CD4+ cell counts and diversity were greater in long-lived donors than in aged donors. Estimated diversity that came from one million T cells was considered an underestimate.

A sample-barcoded 5' primer and a J-beta primer mix were used in a second PCR of roughly 7 to 12 cycles. TCRdb processed the 5' RACE reads anew with MiXCR; each CDR3 protein has one entry. In the table there are 850,000 to 1,300,000 distinct CDR3 sequences, 45% of which are singletons. The J gene is TRBJ2-1, the V gene TRBV20-1; 7 bases line up with TRBD1. The sample taken for sequencing was blood. The TCR comes from a woman in her sixties or seventies in good health. The CDR3 sequence is CSASRDSSYNEQFF. The CDR3, as DNA: TGCAGTGCTTCCCGGGACAGCTCTTACAATGAGCAGTTCTTC.